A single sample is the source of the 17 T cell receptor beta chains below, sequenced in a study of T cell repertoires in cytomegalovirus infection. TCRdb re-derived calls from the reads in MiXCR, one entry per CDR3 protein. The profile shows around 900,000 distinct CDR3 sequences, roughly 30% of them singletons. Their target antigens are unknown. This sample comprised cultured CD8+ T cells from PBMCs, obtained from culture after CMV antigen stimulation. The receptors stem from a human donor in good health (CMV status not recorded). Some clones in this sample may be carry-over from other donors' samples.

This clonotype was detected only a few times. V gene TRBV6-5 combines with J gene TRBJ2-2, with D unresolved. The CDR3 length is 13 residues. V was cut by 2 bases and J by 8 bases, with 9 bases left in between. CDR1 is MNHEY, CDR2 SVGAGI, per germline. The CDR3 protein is CASSYRAEGELFF. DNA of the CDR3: TGTGCCAGCAGTTACAGGGCGGAGGGGGAGCTGTTTTTT.

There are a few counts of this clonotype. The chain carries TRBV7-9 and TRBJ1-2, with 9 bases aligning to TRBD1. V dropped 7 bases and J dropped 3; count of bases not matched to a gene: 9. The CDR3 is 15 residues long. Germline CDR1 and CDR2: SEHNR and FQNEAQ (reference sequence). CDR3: CASIRPGQGYYGYTF. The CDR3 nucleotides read TGTGCCAGCATCCGACCGGGACAGGGTTACTATGGCTACACCTTC.

The CDR3 is CASSFNRMSTDTQYF. CDR3 nucleotide sequence: TGTGCCAGCAGCTTTAACAGGATGAGCACAGATACGCAGTATTTT. V and J are TRBV7-6 and TRBJ2-3; TRBD1 might be the D (5 bases). This CDR3 region has 15 residues. CDR1 SGHVS and CDR2 FNYEAQ come from the germline V gene. V lost 3 bases and J lost 0, with 10 bases in between.

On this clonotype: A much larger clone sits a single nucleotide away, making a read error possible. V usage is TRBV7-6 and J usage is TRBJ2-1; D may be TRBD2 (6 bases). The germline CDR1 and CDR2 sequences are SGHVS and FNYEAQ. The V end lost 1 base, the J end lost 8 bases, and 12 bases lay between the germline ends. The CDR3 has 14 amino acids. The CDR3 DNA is TGTGCCAGCAGCTTAGAGGCTGGCGGGGATGAGCAGTTCTTC. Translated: CASSLEAGGDEQFF.

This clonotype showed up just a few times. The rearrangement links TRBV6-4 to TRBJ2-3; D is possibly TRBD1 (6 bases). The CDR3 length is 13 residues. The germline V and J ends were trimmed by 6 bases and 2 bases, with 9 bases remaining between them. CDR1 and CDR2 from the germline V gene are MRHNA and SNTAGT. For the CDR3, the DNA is TGTGCCAGCAGCAGGGGAATCACAGATACGCAGTATTTT. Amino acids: CASSRGITDTQYF.

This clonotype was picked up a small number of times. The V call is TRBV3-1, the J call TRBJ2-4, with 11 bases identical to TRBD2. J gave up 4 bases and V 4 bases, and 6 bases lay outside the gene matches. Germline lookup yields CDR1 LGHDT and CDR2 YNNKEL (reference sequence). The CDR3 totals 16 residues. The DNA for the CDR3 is TGTGCCAGCAGCCCATTGGGACTAGCGGAGAAAAACATTCAGTACTTC. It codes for CASSPLGLAEKNIQYF. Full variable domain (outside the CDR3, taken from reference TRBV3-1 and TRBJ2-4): DTAVSQTPKYLVTQMGNDKSIKCEQNLGHDTMYWYKQDSKKFLKIMFSYNNKELIINETVPNRFSPKSPDKAHLNLHINSLELGDSAVYFCASSPLGLAEKNIQYFGAGTRLSVL.

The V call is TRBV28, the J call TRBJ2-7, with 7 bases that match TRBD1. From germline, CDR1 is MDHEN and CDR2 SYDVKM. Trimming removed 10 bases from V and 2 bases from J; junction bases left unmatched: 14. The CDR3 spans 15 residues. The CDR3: CATSPGTVTTYEQYV. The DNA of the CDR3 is TGTGCCACATCACCCGGGACAGTCACCACCTACGAGCAGTACGTC.

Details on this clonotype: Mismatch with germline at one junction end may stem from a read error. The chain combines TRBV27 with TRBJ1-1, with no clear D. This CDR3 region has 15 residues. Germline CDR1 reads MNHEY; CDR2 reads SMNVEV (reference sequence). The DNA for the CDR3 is TGTGCCAACAGTTTACCTCCTTCGTCAAACACTGAAGCTTTCTTT. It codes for CANSLPPSSNTEAFF.

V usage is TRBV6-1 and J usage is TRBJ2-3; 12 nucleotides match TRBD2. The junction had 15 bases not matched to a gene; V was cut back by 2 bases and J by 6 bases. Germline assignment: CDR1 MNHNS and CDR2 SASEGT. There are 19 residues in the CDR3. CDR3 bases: TGTGCCAGCAGTGAAAGCGAGATTGGACTAGCGGGGATGTTGGATACGCAGTATTTT. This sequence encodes CASSESEIGLAGMLDTQYF.

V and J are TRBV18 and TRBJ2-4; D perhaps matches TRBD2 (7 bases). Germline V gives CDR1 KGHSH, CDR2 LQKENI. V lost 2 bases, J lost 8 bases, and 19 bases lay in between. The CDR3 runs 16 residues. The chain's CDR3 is CASSPYTTGGVYIQYF. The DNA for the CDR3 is TGTGCCAGCTCACCATACACAACGGGGGGCGTGTACATTCAGTACTTC.

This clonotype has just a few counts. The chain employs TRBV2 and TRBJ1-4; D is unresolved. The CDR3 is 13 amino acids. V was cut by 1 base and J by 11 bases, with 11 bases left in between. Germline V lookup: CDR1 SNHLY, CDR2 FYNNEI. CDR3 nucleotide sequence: TGTGCCAGCAGTGAAGACCGGTCGGCGAAACTGTTTTTT. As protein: CASSEDRSAKLFF.

This CDR3 is CASSYSATVNEKLFF. CDR3 bases: TGTGCCAGCAGTTACTCGGCGACGGTAAATGAAAAACTGTTTTTT. The V and J genes are TRBV6-5 and TRBJ1-4, with D unresolved. This CDR3 is built from 15 residues. V lost 0 bases to trimming and J lost 5 bases, with 10 bases between them. The germline CDR1 and CDR2 sequences are MNHEY and SVGAGI.

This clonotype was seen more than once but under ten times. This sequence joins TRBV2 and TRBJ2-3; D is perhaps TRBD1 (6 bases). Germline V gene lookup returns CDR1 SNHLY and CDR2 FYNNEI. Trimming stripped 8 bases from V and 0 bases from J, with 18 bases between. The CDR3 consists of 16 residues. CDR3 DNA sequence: TGTGCCAGCTTCCGGCAGGGGCAGCCGAGCACAGATACGCAGTATTTT. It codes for CASFRQGQPSTDTQYF. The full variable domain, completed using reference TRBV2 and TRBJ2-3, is EPEVTQTPSHQVTQMGQEVILRCVPISNHLYFYWYRQILGQKVEFLVSFYNNEISEKSEIFDDQFSVERPDGSNFTLKIRSTKLEDSAMYFCASFRQGQPSTDTQYFGPGTRLTVL.

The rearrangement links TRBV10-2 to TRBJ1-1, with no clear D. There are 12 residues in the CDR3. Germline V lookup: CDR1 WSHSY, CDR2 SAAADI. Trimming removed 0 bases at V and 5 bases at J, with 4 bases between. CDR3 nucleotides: TGCGCCAGCAGTGAGTCGGAGACTGAAGCTTTCTTT. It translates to CASSESETEAFF.

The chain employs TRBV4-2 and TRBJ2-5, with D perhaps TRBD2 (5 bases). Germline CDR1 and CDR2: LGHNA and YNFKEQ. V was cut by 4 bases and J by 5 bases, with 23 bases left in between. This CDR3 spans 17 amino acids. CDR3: CASSLSRGEGITETQYF. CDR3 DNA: TGTGCCAGCAGCCTCTCACGGGGAGAGGGTATTACGGAGACCCAGTACTTC.

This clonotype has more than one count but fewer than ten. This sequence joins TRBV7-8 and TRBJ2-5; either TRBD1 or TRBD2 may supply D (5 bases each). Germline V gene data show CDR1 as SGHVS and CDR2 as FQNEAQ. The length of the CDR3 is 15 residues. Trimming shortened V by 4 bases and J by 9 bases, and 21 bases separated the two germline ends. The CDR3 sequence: CASSWGRAPTGAQYF. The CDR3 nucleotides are TGTGCCAGCAGCTGGGGCAGGGCACCGACCGGGGCCCAGTACTTC.

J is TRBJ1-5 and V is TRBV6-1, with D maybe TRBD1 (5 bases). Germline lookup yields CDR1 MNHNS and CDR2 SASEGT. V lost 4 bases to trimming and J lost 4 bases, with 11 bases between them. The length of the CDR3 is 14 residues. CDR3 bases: TGTGCCAGCAGTGGGGACTACTTGAATCAGCCCCAGCATTTT. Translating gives CASSGDYLNQPQHF.